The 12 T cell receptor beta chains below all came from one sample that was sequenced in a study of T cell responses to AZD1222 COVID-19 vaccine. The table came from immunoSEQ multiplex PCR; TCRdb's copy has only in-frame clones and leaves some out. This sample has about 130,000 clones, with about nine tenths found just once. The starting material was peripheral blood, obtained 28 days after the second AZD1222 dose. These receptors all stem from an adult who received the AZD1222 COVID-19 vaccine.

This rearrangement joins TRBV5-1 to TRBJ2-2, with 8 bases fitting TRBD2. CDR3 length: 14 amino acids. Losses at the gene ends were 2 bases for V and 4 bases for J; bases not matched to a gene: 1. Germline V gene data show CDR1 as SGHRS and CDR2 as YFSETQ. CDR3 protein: CASSLSGSTGELFF. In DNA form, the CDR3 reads TGCGCCAGCAGCTTAAGCGGGAGCACCGGGGAGCTGTTTTTT. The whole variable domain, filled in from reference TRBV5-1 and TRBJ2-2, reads KAGVTQTPRYLIKTRGQQVTLSCSPISGHRSVSWYQQTPGQGLQFLFEYFSETQRNKGNFPGRFSGRQFSNSRSEMNVSTLELGDSALYLCASSLSGSTGELFFGEGSRLTVL.

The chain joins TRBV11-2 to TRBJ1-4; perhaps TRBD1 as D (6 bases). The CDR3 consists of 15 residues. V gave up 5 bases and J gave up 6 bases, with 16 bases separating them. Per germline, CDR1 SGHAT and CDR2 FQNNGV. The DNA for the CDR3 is TGTGCCAGCAGCCCCAATTCGGGGGCGGATGAAAAACTGTTTTTT. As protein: CASSPNSGADEKLFF. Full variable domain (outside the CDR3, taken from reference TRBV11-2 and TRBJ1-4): EAGVAQSPRYKIIEKRQSVAFWCNPISGHATLYWYQQILGQGPKLLIQFQNNGVVDDSQLPKDRFSAERLKGVDSTLKIQPAKLEDSAVYLCASSPNSGADEKLFFGSGTQLSVL.

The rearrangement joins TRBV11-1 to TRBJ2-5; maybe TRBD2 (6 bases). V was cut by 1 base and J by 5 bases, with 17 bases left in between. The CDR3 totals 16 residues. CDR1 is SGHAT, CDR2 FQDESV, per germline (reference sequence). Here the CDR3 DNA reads TGTGCCAGCAGCTTAGATCTCGCGGGGACGGGGGAGACCCAGTACTTC. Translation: CASSLDLAGTGETQYF.

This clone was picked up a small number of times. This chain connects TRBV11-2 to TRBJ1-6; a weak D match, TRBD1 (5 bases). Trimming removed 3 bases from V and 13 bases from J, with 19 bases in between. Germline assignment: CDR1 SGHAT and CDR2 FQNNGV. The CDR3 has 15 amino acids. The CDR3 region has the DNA TGTGCCAGCAGCTTCCGCGACACCGGAGGGGCCCCCCTCCACTTT. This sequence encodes CASSFRDTGGAPLHF.

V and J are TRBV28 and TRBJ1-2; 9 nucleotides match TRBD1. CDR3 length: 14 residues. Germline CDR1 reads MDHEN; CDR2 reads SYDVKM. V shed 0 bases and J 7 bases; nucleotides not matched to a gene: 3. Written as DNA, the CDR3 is TGTGCCAGCAGTTTATGGACAGGGGGAGGTGGCTACACCTTC. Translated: CASSLWTGGGGYTF.

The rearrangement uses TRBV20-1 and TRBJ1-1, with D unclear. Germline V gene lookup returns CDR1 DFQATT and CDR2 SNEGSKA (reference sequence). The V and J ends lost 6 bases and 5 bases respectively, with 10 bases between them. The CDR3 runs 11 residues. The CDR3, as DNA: TGCAGTGCCGAGAAAGAGACTGAAGCTTTCTTT. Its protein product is CSAEKETEAFF.

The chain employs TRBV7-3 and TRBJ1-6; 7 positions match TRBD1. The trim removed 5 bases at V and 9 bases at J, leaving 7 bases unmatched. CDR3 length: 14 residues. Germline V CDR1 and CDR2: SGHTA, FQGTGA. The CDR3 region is CASSPGQPGSPLHF. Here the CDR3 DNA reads TGTGCCAGCAGCCCGGGACAGCCTGGTTCACCCCTCCACTTT.

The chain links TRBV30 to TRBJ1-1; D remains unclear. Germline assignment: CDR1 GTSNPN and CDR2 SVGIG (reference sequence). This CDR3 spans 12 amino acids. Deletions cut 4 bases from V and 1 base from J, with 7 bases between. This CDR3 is CAWITANTEAFF. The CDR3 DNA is TGTGCCTGGATAACAGCGAACACTGAAGCTTTCTTT.

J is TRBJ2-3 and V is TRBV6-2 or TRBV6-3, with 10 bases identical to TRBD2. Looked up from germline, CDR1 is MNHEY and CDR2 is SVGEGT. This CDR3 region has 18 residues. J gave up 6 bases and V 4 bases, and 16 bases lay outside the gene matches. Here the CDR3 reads CASSWQIAGGSPLDTQYF. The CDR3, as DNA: TGTGCCAGCAGTTGGCAAATAGCGGGGGGATCTCCTCTTGATACGCAGTATTTT.

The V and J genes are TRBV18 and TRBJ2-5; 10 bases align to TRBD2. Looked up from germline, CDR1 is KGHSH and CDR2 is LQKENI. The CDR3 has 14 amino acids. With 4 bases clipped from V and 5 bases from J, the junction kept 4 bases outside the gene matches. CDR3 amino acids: CASSRLAGVETQYF. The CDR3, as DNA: TGTGCCAGCTCACGCCTAGCGGGAGTGGAGACCCAGTACTTC.

Written as DNA, the CDR3 is TGCGCCAGCAGCCCCGGGACAGGGTCTTACGAGCAGTACTTC. This sequence encodes CASSPGTGSYEQYF. The chain employs TRBV5-1 and TRBJ2-7; 9 bases fit TRBD1. The CDR3 totals 14 residues. Trimming cost V 4 bases and J 4 bases; bases outside gene matches: 6. Germline CDR1 reads SGHRS; CDR2 reads YFSETQ.

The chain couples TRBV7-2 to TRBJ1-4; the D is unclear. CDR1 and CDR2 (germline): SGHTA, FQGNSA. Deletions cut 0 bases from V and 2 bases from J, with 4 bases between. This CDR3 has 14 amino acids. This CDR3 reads CASSLALTNEKLFF. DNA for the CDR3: TGTGCCAGCAGCTTAGCGCTCACTAATGAAAAACTGTTTTTT.